This TCR beta chain came from a study of T cell repertoires in cytomegalovirus infection. Study at large: The authors relied on CMV epitopes, both recently identified HLA-C-restricted and well-studied HLA-B-restricted. CMV infection plus the matching HLA type was flagged by public TCR beta signatures. Study results and limitations: Dominant in the ex vivo response were TCR beta clonotypes restricted by HLA-C and specific for CMV. CMV carriers having the relevant HLA were flagged by cumulative public TCR beta family frequency.

The CDR3 is made up of 15 amino acids. V gave up 7 bases and J gave up 4 bases, with 18 bases separating them. Germline CDR1 is MDHEN and CDR2 is SYDVKM. TCRdb itself ran the reads through MiXCR, one entry per CDR3 protein. The sample shows 900,000 to 950,000 distinct CDR3 sequences, approximately 31% of them seen only once. This clonotype was seen a few times. Its target is not known. V gene TRBV28 combines with J gene TRBJ2-3; D may be TRBD1 (6 bases). Sequenced material: cultured CD8+ T cells from PBMCs, taken from culture after CMV antigen stimulation. This receptor was obtained from a human donor in good health (CMV status not recorded). Some clones in this sample may be carry-over from other donors' samples. CDR3 protein: CASTLLRGRSDTQYF. Here the CDR3 DNA reads TGTGCCAGCACCCTTCTCAGGGGAAGGTCAGATACGCAGTATTTT.